These T cell receptor beta chains were read from a single sample in a study of blood T cell repertoires in COVID-19. Repertoires were generated with immunoSEQ multiplex PCR, while TCRdb's copy carries only in-frame clones and drops some. This table has about 34,000 clones, 77% appearing once. The sample taken for sequencing was peripheral blood. These receptors originate from a human donor in a cohort sampled during active COVID-19. Each CDR3 is given with its conserved first and last residue. A D gene is named only where the DNA matches it firmly. Some rows mark clone size as missing; the rest say once, few, many or name a class of expanded clone.

J | D | V | size | DNA | CDR3
TRBJ2-2 | TRBD2 | TRBV15 | . | TGTGCCACCAGCAGAGATTCGATCAGCGGGAGAACCGGGGAGCTGTTTTTT | CATSRDSISGRTGELFF
TRBJ2-7 | TRBD2 | TRBV7-2 | . | TGTGCCAGCAGAGCACCCGCTAGCGGGAGATCCGAGCAGTACTTC | CASRAPASGRSEQYF
TRBJ1-5 | . | TRBV2 | . | TGTGCCAGCAGGAGGGCAGGGGTGCAGCCCCAGCATTTT | CASRRAGVQPQHF
TRBJ1-1 | TRBD1 | TRBV6-6 | . | TGTGCCAGCAGTTTCCAAACAGGGGGCCGTGCTTTCTTT | CASSFQTGGRAFF
TRBJ2-2 | TRBD2 | TRBV10-3 | . | TGTGCCATCCCTAGCGGGAGTAGCACCGGGGAGCTGTTTTTT | CAIPSGSSTGELFF
TRBJ2-2 | . | TRBV10-2 | . | TGCGCCAGCAGTGAGAGGTACAGATCGAACACCGGGGAGCTGTTTTTT | CASSERYRSNTGELFF
TRBJ2-3 | . | TRBV28 | once | TGTGCCAGCAGTTTTGCAGTGGGAGTAGCAGATACGCAGTATTTT | CASSFAVGVADTQYF
TRBJ2-5 | TRBD2 | TRBV7-3 | . | TGTGCCAGCAGCCCGTCGGGGACTAGTAAGACCCAGTACTTC | CASSPSGTSKTQYF
TRBJ2-2 | TRBD2 | TRBV2 | . | TGTGCCAGCAGTGGGGGACTAGCGGGTTTCACCGGGGAGCTGTTTTTT | CASSGGLAGFTGELFF
TRBJ2-1 | TRBD2 | TRBV2 | . | TGTGCCAGCAGGTGGGGACTAGCGGGAGTAGGAGAGCAGTTCTTC | CASRWGLAGVGEQFF
TRBJ2-7 | TRBD1 | TRBV5-1 | . | TGCGCCAGCAGCTTGGACTCAGGGGGCTTGTCCTACGAGCAGTACTTC | CASSLDSGGLSYEQYF
TRBJ2-1 | . | TRBV9 | . | TGTGCCAGCAGCGCCCAAGCCCGGAGCAATAACATTTACAATGAGCAGTTCTTC | CASSAQARSNNIYNEQFF
TRBJ2-1 | TRBD1 | TRBV7-8 | . | TGTGCCAGCAGCTTAGACAGGGGGTCTGAGCAGTTCTTC | CASSLDRGSEQFF
TRBJ2-4 | TRBD2 | TRBV2 | . | TGTGCCAGCAGTGGGGGCGGGAGTATTAACATTCAGTACTTC | CASSGGGSINIQYF
TRBJ2-5 | TRBD2 | TRBV6-6 | few | TGTGCCAGCAGTTACACTTCGACTAGCCGGGAGACCCAGTACTTC | CASSYTSTSRETQYF
TRBJ2-7 | . | TRBV5-1 | . | TGCGCCAGCAGCTTGGCTGGTAGCTCCTACGAGCAGTACTTC | CASSLAGSSYEQYF
TRBJ2-2 | TRBD1 | TRBV23-1 | . | TGCGCCAGCAGTCCTTCTTTTCGACAGGGGGACACCGGGGAGCTGTTTTTT | CASSPSFRQGDTGELFF
TRBJ2-7 | . | TRBV6-5 | few | TGTGCCAGCAGTCTCAACCCCGCAGGGGACTACGAGCAGTACTTC | CASSLNPAGDYEQYF
TRBJ2-5 | TRBD2 | TRBV3-1/TRBV3-2 | . | TGTGCCAGCAGCCGGACTAGCGGGGGCCTCAACCAAGAGACCCAGTACTTC | CASSRTSGGLNQETQYF
TRBJ1-1 | . | TRBV5-1 | . | TGCGCCAGCTCCAGGGGAGGGAGAATGAACACTGAAGCTTTCTTT | CASSRGGRMNTEAFF
TRBJ2-1 | . | TRBV5-4 | few | TGTGCCAGCAGCCCCCCTGACAGCGTGGGGTACAATGAGCAGTTCTTC | CASSPPDSVGYNEQFF
TRBJ2-7 | . | TRBV4-1 | . | TGCGCCAGCACCCCTATTGAAAATGCCTACGAGCAGTACTTC | CASTPIENAYEQYF
TRBJ2-1 | TRBD1 | TRBV6-5 | . | TGTGCCAGCAGTTACTCGACAGGGTTCTATGAGCAGTTCTTC | CASSYSTGFYEQFF
TRBJ2-2 | . | TRBV3-1/TRBV3-2 | . | TGTGCCAGCAGCCAGGGACTCACGAGGGGGGGTAGTAACACCGGGGAGCTGTTTTTT | CASSQGLTRGGSNTGELFF
TRBJ2-1 | TRBD2 | TRBV12-3/TRBV12-4 | . | TGTGCCAGCACCTGGACTAGGACAAATGAGCAGTTCTTC | CASTWTRTNEQFF
TRBJ2-2 | TRBD2 | TRBV27 | . | TGTGCCAGCAGTCAACTAGCGGGGGGGTTTAGTCCCGGGGAGCTGTTTTTT | CASSQLAGGFSPGELFF
TRBJ1-2 | . | TRBV19 | . | TGTGCCAGTAGTACGCCGGTAGGGGAAGGCTACACCTTC | CASSTPVGEGYTF
TRBJ1-5 | TRBD1 | TRBV10-3 | . | TGTGCCATCAGTGAGTTTAAGGGGGCAAATCAGCCCCAGCATTTT | CAISEFKGANQPQHF
TRBJ2-1 | . | TRBV3-1/TRBV3-2 | . | TGTGCCAGCAGCCAAGAATCCCTAGCTCGGTTCCGGTTCTTC | CASSQESLARFRFF
TRBJ1-5 | . | TRBV2 | . | TGTGCCAGCAGTGAGGACTTAAATCAGCCCCAGCATTTT | CASSEDLNQPQHF
TRBJ1-1 | . | TRBV5-1 | . | TGCGCCAGCAGCCCGAGTGAAGTTAGCACTGAAGCTTTCTTT | CASSPSEVSTEAFF
TRBJ2-1 | . | TRBV4-2 | . | TGTGCCAGCAGCCAGGACCGGGACTCTTACAATGAGCAGTTCTTC | CASSQDRDSYNEQFF
TRBJ2-2 | TRBD2 | TRBV25-1 | few | TGTGCCAGCAGTGGACTAGCGGGGGCGAACACCGGGGAGCTGTTTTTT | CASSGLAGANTGELFF
TRBJ2-1 | . | TRBV19 | . | TGTGCCAGTAGTATATGGGACAACTCCTACAATGAGCAGTTCTTC | CASSIWDNSYNEQFF
TRBJ2-7 | . | TRBV10-3 | . | TGTGCCATCAGTGAGTTGCCTAACTCCTACGAGCAGTACTTC | CAISELPNSYEQYF
TRBJ1-4 | . | TRBV7-9 | once | TGTGCCAGCAGCTCACCGGGACTCGCAACTAATGAAAAACTGTTTTTT | CASSSPGLATNEKLFF
TRBJ2-5 | . | TRBV27 | . | TGTGCCAGCAGTTCACAAGAGACCCAGTACTTC | CASSSQETQYF
TRBJ1-6 | TRBD1 | TRBV6-6 | . | TGTGCCAGCAGTCGACAGGGTACTACACCCCTCCACTTT | CASSRQGTTPLHF
TRBJ1-3 | . | TRBV25-1 | . | TGTGCCAGCAGTGACCGCACTTTCTCTGGAAACACCATATATTTT | CASSDRTFSGNTIYF
TRBJ2-2 | TRBD2 | TRBV7-3 | . | TGTGCCAGCAGCTTATCGGGCGGGAGGGCCAGCGGGGAGCTGTTTTTT | CASSLSGGRASGELFF
TRBJ2-7 | TRBD2 | TRBV5-5 | . | TGTGCCAGCAGCTTTTCGGGACCGGGAGGTGGGACCTACGAGCAGTACTTC | CASSFSGPGGGTYEQYF
TRBJ1-1 | TRBD1 | TRBV9 | . | TGTGCCAGCAGCGTAGGGACAGGGTTTCGCGAAGCTTTCTTT | CASSVGTGFREAFF
TRBJ1-5 | TRBD1 | TRBV7-8 | . | TGTGCCAGCAGCTTAATCCCAGGGGGAATTAGGGAGCCCCAGCATTTT | CASSLIPGGIREPQHF
TRBJ2-2 | . | TRBV6-5 | . | TGTGCCAGCAGGGGGACATGGGGCGGGGAGCTGTTTTTT | CASRGTWGGELFF
TRBJ2-1 | . | TRBV7-9 | . | TGTGCCAGCAGCATAGGAGGGTTGTTGGGTCCTCCCTTCTTC | CASSIGGLLGPPFF
TRBJ1-1 | TRBD1 | TRBV20-1 | . | TGCAGTGCTAGTCTGACAGGGGAGACTGAAGCTTTCTTT | CSASLTGETEAFF
TRBJ2-3 | TRBD1 | TRBV28 | . | TGTGCCAGCAGTGCAGGGGGCTATGGCACAGATACGCAGTATTTT | CASSAGGYGTDTQYF
TRBJ2-5 | . | TRBV28 | . | TGTGCCAGCAGTTACGCCCCGGGACTCAGCCAAGAGACCCAGTACTTC | CASSYAPGLSQETQYF
TRBJ1-5 | TRBD1 | TRBV19 | many | TGTGCCAGTAGTAAGACAGGGGTTCTAGATAGCAATCAGCCCCAGCATTTT | CASSKTGVLDSNQPQHF
TRBJ2-1 | TRBD2 | TRBV5-4 | once | TGTGCCAGCAGCTTACAGACTAGCGGCTCCTACAATGAGCAGTTCTTC | CASSLQTSGSYNEQFF
TRBJ1-2 | . | TRBV27 | . | TGTGCCAGCAGCACCAGGGGAGTTTATTTACAGGGCTACACCTTC | CASSTRGVYLQGYTF